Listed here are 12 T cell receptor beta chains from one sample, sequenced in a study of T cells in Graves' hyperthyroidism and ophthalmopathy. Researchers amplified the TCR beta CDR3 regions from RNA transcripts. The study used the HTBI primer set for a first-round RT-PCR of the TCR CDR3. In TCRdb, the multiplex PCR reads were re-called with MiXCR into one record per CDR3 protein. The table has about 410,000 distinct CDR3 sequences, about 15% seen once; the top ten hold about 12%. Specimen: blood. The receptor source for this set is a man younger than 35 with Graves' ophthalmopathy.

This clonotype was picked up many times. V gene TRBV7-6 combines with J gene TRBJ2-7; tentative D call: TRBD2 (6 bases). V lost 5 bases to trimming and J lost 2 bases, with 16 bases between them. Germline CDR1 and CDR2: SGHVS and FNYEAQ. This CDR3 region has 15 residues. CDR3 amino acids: CASSPGTHRAYEQYF. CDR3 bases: TGTGCCAGCAGCCCGGGGACTCACAGAGCCTACGAGCAGTACTTC.

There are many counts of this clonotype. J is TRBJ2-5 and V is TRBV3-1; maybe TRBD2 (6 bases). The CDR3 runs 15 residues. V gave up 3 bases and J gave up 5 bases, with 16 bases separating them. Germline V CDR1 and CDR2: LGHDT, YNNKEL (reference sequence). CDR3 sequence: CASSHSQLATETQYF. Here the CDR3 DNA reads TGTGCCAGCAGCCATAGTCAGCTAGCGACGGAGACCCAGTACTTC.

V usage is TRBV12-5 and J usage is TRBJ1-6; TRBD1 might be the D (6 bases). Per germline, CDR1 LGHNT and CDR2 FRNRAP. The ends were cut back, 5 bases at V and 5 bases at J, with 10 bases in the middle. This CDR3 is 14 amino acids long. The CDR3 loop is CASGLGQNNSPLHF. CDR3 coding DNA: TGTGCTAGTGGTCTCGGACAGAATAATTCACCCCTCCACTTT. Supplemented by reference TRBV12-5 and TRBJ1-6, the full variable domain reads DARVTQTPRHKVTEMGQEVTMRCQPILGHNTVFWYRQTMMQGLELLAYFRNRAPLDDSGMPKDRFSAEMPDATLATLKIQPSEPRDSAVYFCASGLGQNNSPLHFGNGTRLTVT.

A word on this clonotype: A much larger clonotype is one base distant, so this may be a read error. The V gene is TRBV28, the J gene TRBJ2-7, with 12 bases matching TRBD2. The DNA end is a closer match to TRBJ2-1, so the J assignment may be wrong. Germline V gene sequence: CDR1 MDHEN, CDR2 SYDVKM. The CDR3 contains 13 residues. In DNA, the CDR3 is TGTGCCAGCCTGACTAGCGGGAGCTACGAGCAGTTCTTC. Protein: CASLTSGSYEQFF.

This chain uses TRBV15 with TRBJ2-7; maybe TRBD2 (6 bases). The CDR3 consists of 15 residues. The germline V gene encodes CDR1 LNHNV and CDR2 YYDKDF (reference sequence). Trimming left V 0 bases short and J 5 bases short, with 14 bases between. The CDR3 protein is CATSRDPQRAHEQYF. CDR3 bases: TGTGCCACCAGCAGAGATCCACAGCGGGCCCACGAGCAGTACTTC.

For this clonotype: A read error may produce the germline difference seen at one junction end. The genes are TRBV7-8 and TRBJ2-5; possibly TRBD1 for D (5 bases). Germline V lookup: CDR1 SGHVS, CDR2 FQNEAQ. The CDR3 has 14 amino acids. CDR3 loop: CASSFGQSQETQYF. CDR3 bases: TGCGCCAGCAGTTTCGGACAATCTCAAGAGACCCAGTACTTC.

CDR3 protein: CASSVIAGPRGDTQYF. CDR3 nucleotide sequence: TGTGCCAGCAGCGTGATAGCGGGGCCTAGGGGAGATACGCAGTATTTT. The gene calls are TRBV7-9 and TRBJ2-3, with 8 bases lining up with TRBD2. Germline CDR1 is SEHNR and CDR2 is FQNEAQ (reference sequence). The junction had 12 bases not matched to a gene; V was cut back by 5 bases and J by 5 bases. This CDR3 region has 16 residues.

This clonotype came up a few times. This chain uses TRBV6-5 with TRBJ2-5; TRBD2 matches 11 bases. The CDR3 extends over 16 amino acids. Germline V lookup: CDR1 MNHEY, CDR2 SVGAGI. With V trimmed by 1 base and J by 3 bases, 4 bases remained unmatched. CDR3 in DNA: TGTGCCAGCAGTTACTTGGGGACTAGCGGAAAAGAGACCCAGTACTTC. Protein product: CASSYLGTSGKETQYF.

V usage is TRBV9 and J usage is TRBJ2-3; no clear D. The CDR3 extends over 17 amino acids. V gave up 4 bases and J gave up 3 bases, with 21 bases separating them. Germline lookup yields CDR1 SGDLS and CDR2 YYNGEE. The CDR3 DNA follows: TGTGCCAGCAGCCATTCAACCCGGGTCGGTGGGACAGATACGCAGTATTTT. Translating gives CASSHSTRVGGTDTQYF.

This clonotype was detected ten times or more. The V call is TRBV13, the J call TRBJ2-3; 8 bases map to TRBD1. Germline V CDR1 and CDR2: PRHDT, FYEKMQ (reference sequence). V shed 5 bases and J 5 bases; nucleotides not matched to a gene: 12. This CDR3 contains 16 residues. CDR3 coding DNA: TGTGCCAGCAGCGGGCCCCAGGGGGCTGTCGTAGATACGCAGTATTTT. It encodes CASSGPQGAVVDTQYF.

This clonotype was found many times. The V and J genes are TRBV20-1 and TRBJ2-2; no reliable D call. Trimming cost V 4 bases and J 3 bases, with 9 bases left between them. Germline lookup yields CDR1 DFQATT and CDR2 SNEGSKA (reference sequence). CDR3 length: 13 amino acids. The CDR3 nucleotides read TGCAGTGCTAACGGTTTGGACACCGGGGAGCTGTTTTTT. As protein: CSANGLDTGELFF.

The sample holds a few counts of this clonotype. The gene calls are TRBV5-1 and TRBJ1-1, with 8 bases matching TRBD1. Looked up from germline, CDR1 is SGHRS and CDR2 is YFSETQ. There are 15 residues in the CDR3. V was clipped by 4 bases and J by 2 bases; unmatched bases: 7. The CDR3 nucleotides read TGCGCCAGCAGCACAGGACAGGGAGGTAACACTGAAGCTTTCTTT. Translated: CASSTGQGGNTEAFF. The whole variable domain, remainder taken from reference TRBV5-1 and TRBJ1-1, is KAGVTQTPRYLIKTRGQQVTLSCSPISGHRSVSWYQQTPGQGLQFLFEYFSETQRNKGNFPGRFSGRQFSNSRSEMNVSTLELGDSALYLCASSTGQGGNTEAFFGQGTRLTVV.